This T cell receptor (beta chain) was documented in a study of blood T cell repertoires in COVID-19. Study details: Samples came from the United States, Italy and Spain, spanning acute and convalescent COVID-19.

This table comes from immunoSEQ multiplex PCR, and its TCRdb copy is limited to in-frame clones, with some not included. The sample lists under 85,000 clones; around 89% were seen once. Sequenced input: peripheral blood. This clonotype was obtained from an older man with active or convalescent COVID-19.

CDR3 region: CASSGRQGSGNTIYF. In nucleotides, the CDR3 is TGTGCCAGCAGTGGTAGACAGGGCTCTGGAAACACCATATATTTT. V usage is TRBV2 and J usage is TRBJ1-3, with 7 bases identical to TRBD1. Germline CDR1 SNHLY, CDR2 FYNNEI. V lost 4 bases, J lost 0 bases, and 3 bases stayed unmatched. The CDR3 spans 15 residues.